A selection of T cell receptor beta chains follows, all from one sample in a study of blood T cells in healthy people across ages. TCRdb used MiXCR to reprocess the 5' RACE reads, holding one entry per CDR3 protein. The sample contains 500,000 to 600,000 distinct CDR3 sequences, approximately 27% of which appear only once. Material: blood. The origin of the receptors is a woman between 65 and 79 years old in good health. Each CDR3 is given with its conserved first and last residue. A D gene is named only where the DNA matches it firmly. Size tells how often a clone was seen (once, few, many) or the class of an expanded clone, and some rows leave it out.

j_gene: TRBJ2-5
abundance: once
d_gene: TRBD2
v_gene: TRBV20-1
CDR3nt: TGCAGTGCTAGGAGCCTAGCGGGGGCCTCGGAAGAGACCCAGTACTTC
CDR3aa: CSARSLAGASEETQYF

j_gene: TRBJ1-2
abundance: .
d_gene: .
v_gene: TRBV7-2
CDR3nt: TGTGCCAGCAGCTTGGGCGGGACATCTAACTATGGCTACACCTTC
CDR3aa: CASSLGGTSNYGYTF

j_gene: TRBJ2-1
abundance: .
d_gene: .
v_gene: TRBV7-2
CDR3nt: TGTGCCAGCAGCTTAGGAGGGGGGCTCCCCTACAATGAGCAGTTCTTC
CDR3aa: CASSLGGGLPYNEQFF

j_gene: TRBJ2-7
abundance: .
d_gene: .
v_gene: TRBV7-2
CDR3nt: TGTGCCAGCGCCGTAGTTGACGAGCAGTACTTC
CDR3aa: CASAVVDEQYF

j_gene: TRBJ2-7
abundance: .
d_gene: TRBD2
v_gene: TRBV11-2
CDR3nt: TGTGCCAGCAGCTTAAGTAGCGGGGATTACGAGCAGTACTTC
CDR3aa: CASSLSSGDYEQYF

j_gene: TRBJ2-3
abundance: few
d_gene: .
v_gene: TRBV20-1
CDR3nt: TGCAGTGCTAGACTAGTTCCAGATACGCAGTATTTT
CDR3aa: CSARLVPDTQYF

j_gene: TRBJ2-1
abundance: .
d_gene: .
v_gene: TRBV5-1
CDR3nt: TGCGCCAGCAGCTCTAGCACGGGATCTTGGGATGAGCAGTTCTTC
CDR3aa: CASSSSTGSWDEQFF

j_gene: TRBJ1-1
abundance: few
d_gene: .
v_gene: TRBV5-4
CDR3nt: TGTGCCAGCAGCTTGGTATCTTTCGGCGAAGCTTTCTTT
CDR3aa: CASSLVSFGEAFF

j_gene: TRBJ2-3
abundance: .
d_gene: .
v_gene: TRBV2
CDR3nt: TGTGCCAGCAGATCTAGCTTCCGGGCTACGCAGTATTTT
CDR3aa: CASRSSFRATQYF

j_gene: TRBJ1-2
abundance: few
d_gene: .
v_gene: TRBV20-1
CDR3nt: TGCAGTGCTGGGGATAGTTTCTATGGCTACACCTTC
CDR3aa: CSAGDSFYGYTF

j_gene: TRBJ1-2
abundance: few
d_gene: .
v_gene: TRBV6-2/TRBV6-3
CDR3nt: TGTGCCAGCAGCGACGGACAGCCCTATGGCTACACCTTC
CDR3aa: CASSDGQPYGYTF

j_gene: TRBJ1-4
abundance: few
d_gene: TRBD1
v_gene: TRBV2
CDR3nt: TGTGCCAGCAGTAGACAGGGACAGGAGAATGAAAAACTGTTTTTT
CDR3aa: CASSRQGQENEKLFF

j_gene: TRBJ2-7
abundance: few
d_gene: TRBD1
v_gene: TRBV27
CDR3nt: TGTGCCAGCAGTTTCCAGGGGGCTGTGTACGAGCAGTACTTC
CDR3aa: CASSFQGAVYEQYF

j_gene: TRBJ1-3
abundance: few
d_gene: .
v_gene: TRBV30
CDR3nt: TGTGCCTGGAGTCTGAGCTCTGGAAACACCATATATTTT
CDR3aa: CAWSLSSGNTIYF

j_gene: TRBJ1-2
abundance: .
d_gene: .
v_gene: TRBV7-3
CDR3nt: TGTGCCAGCAGCTTAAGGGGTGTGGATGGCTACACCTTC
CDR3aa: CASSLRGVDGYTF

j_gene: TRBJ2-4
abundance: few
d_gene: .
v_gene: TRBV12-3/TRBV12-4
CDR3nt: TGTGCCAGCAGTCCCCAGGGCGGGGGCCGAGCCAAAAACATTCAGTACTTC
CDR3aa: CASSPQGGGRAKNIQYF

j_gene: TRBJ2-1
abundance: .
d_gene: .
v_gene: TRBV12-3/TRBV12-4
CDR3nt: TGTGCCAGCTCCCCTCGGGGGACGCGAGAACACAATGAGCAGTTCTTC
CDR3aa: CASSPRGTREHNEQFF

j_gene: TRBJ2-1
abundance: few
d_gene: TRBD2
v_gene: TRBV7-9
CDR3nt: TGTGCCAGCGCGGGACTAGCGACGAATGAGCAGTTCTTC
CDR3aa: CASAGLATNEQFF

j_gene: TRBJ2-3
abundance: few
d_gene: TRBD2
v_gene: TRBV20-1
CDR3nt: TGCAGTGCTAGAGATACCCTAGCGGGGTCAGATACACAGTATTTT
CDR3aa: CSARDTLAGSDTQYF

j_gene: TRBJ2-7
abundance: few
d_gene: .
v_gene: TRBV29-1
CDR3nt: TGCAGCGTGACAACAGGGTTCACGACCTACGAGCAGTACTTC
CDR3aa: CSVTTGFTTYEQYF

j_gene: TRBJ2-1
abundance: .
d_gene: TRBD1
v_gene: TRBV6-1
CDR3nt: TGTGCCAGCAGTGACCAGGGGGACAGGGAGCAGTTCTTC
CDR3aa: CASSDQGDREQFF

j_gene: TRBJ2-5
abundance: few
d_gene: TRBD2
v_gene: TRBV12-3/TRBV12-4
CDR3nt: TGTGCCAGCAGTTTCCGAGCGGGGGCTGAAGAGACCCAGTACTTC
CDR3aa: CASSFRAGAEETQYF

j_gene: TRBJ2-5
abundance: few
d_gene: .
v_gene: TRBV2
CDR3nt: TGTGCCAGCACCCCGGACTTGGGGACCCAGTACTTC
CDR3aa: CASTPDLGTQYF

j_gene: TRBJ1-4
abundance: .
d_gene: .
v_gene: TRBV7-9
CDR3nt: TGTGCCAGCAGCCCCGGGACGTCTAATGAAAAACTGTTTTTT
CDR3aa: CASSPGTSNEKLFF

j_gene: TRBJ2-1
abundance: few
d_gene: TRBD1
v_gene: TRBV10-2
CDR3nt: TGCGCCAGCAGGGACAGGTATAAGCAGTTCTTC
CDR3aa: CASRDRYKQFF

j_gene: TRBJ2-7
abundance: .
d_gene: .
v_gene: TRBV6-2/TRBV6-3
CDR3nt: TGTGCCAGCAGTCCTACCTATTACGAGCAGTACTTC
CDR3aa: CASSPTYYEQYF

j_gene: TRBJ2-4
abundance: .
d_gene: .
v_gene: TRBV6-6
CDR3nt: TGTGCCAGCAGGTCCGGGACGGAAACTACCAAAAACATTCAGTACTTC
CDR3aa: CASRSGTETTKNIQYF

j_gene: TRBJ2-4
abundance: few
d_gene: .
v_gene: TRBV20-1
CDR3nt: TGCGCCGGAAGGGAGGTAGCCAAAAACATTCAGTACTTC
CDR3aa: CAGREVAKNIQYF

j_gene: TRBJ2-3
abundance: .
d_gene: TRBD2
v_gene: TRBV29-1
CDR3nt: TGCAGCGGGGGAGGGAGTACAGATACGCAGTATTTT
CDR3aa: CSGGGSTDTQYF

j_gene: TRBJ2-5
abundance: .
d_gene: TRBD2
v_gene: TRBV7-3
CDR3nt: TGTGCCAGCAGCCCGGGGACTATGGGAGAGACCCAGTACTTC
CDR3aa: CASSPGTMGETQYF

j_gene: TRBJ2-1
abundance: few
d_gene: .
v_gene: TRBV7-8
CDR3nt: TGTGCCAGCAGCCCGGGGACCACGCCAGGTGAGCAGTTCTTC
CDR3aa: CASSPGTTPGEQFF

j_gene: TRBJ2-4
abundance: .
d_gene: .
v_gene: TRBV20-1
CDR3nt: TGCAGTGCTAACCCCTTTCACGGAAACATTCAGTACTTC
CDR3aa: CSANPFHGNIQYF

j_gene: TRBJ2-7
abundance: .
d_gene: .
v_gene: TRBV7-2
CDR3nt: TGTGCCAGCAGCCAGACAGGCGGACGCTCCTACGAGCAGTACTTC
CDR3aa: CASSQTGGRSYEQYF

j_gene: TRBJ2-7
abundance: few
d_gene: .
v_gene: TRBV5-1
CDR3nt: TGCGCCAGCACCTTGGACCGAAGCGAGCAGTACTTC
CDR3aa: CASTLDRSEQYF

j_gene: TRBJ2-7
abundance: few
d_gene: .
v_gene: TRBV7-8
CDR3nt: TGTGCCAGCAGCCCCCGCGCCGAGCAGTACTTC
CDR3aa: CASSPRAEQYF

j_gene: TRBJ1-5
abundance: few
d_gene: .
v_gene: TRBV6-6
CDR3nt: TGTGCCAGCAATATGGAGGATCAGCCCCAGCATTTT
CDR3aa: CASNMEDQPQHF

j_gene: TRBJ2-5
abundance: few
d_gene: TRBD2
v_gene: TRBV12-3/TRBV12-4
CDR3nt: TGTGCCAGCAGTTTGACTAGCGGGGGGCTTGCGGGAGAGACCCAGTACTTC
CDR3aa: CASSLTSGGLAGETQYF

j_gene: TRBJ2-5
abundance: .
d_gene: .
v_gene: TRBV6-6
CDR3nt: TGTGCCAGCAGGACGGAAAGGAGGGGGAAAGAGACCCAGTACTTC
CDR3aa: CASRTERRGKETQYF

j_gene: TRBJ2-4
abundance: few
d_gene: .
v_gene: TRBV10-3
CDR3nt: TGTGCCATCAGTGAGTCGTTGGGGGTAGCCAAAAACATTCAGTACTTC
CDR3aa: CAISESLGVAKNIQYF

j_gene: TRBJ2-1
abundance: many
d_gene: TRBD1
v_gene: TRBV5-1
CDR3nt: TGCGCCAGCAGCTTCGGACAGGGGAATGAGCAGTTCTTC
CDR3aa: CASSFGQGNEQFF

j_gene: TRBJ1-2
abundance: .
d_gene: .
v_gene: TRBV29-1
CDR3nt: TGCAGCGTTGCGGGAGGAGGCTATGGCTACACCTTC
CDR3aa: CSVAGGGYGYTF

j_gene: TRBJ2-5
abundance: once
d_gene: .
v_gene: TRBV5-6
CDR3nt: TGTGCCAGCAGCTTACTACGTAAGGGAGAGACCCAGTACTTC
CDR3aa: CASSLLRKGETQYF

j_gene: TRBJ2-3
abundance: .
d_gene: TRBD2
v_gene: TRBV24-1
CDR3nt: TGTGCCACTTCGGGAGGCCCAAATACGCAGTATTTT
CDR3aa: CATSGGPNTQYF

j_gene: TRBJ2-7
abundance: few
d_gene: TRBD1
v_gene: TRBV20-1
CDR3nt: TGCAGTGCTAGTCAGGGGACAGGGGGTTCCTACGAGCAGTACTTC
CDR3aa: CSASQGTGGSYEQYF

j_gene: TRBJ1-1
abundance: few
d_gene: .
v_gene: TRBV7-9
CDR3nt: TGTGCCAGCAGCTTGGGAGGGACGAACGCTGAAGCTTTCTTT
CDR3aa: CASSLGGTNAEAFF

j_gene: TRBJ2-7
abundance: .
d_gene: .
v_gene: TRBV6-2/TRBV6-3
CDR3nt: TGTGCCAGCATGTCCGGGGACTGTCGGATCGAGCAGTACTTC
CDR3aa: CASMSGDCRIEQYF

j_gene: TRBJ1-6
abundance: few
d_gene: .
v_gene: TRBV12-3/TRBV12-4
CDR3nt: TGTGCCAGCAGTTTATGGGGGTCAGGGAATTCACCCCTCCACTTT
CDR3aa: CASSLWGSGNSPLHF

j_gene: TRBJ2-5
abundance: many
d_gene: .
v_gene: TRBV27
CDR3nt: TGTGCCAGCAGTTTACAGGCAGGACCTAGGGAGCAGTACTTC
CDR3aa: CASSLQAGPREQYF

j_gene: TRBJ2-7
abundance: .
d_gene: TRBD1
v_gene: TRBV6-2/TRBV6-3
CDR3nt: TGTGCCAGCAGTTACTCGACAGGGGGGATCTACGAGCAGTACTTC
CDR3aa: CASSYSTGGIYEQYF

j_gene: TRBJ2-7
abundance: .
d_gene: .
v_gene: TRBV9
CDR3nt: TGTGCCAGCAGCGTAGGACGGACAGCCGCTTACTACGAGCAGTACTTC
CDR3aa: CASSVGRTAAYYEQYF

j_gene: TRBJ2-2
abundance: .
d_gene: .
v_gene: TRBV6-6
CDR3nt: TGTGCCAGCAGTTTGGACGGTACATTAGACACCGGGGAGCTGTTTTTT
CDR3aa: CASSLDGTLDTGELFF

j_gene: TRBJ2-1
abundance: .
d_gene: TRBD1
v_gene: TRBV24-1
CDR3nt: TGTGCCACCAGTGATTTATGGACAGGGGATGAGCAGTTCTTC
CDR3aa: CATSDLWTGDEQFF

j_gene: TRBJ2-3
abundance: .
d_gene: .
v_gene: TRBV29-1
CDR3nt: TGCAGCGTTGCAGAACGAGGGGCAGGAGATACGCAGTATTTT
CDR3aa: CSVAERGAGDTQYF

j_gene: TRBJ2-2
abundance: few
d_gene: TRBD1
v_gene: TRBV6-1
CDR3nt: TGTGCCAGCAGGCCCCGGGACAGGGTGGGAACCGGGGAGCTGTTTTTT
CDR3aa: CASRPRDRVGTGELFF

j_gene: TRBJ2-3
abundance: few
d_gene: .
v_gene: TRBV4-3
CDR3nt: TGCGCCAGCAGCCAGGACTACAGGGATGTGGCAGATACGCAGTATTTT
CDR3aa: CASSQDYRDVADTQYF

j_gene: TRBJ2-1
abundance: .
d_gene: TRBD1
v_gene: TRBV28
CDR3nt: TGTGCCAGCAGTTTGGATCCGGGACAGGGGGCGAGTAATGAGCAGTTCTTC
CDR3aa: CASSLDPGQGASNEQFF

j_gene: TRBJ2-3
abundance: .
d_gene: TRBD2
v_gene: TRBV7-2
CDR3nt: TGTGCCAGCAGCTTATCAGGGGTAGCGGGGGATAACACAGATACGCAGTATTTT
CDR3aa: CASSLSGVAGDNTDTQYF